Reported below is one T cell receptor (beta chain). What it recognizes is unknown. Samples from alopecia areata patients were lesional scalp punch biopsies and peripheral blood. PBMC-derived CD4+ and CD8+ T cells were sorted. The sample is drawn from a study of CD8+ T cells in alopecia areata. General observations from the study: Lesional scalp exceeded normal scalp in clonality, especially in alopecia totalis/universalis. Resident alphabeta T cells of normal skin are also sequenced in scalp samples.

The CDR3 extends over 14 amino acids. V lost 6 bases and J lost 9; bases outside the gene matches: 7. Germline CDR1 and CDR2: MNHEY and SVGAGI. Following RNA extraction, reverse transcription yielded cDNA that acted as the sequencing template. TCRdb's table, derived via immunoSEQ multiplex PCR, lists solely in-frame clones and lacks some. The data hold 180,000 or so clones, with approximately 62% observed a single time. This receptor was identified in a human donor with alopecia areata. V is TRBV6-5 and J is TRBJ1-6, with 8 bases lining up with TRBD1. Here the sequenced sample was CD4+ T cells sorted from blood, taken at week 0. DNA of the CDR3: TGTGCCAGCAGACGACAGGGGAATGGTTCACCCCTCCACTTT. This encodes CASRRQGNGSPLHF.